Each of the 19 T cell receptor beta chains below was sequenced from the same sample in a study of shared clonotypes between healthy human individuals. Clones were read by immunoSEQ multiplex PCR, and TCRdb kept only the in-frame ones, dropping some. This table has about 2,500,000 clones, more than 80% appearing once. Specimen: naive CD4+ T cells sorted from blood. Subset in this sample: CD45RA+ positively selected. These receptors were taken from a man between 18 and 29 years old in good health.

The J gene is TRBJ2-1, the V gene TRBV9; TRBD1 aligns across 7 bases. CDR3 length equals 14 residues. The J segment lost 7 bases and the V segment lost 0 bases, leaving 4 bases of the junction unmatched. Germline CDR1 reads SGDLS; CDR2 reads YYNGEE. The CDR3 nucleotides read TGTGCCAGCAGCGTAGGACAGGGTGGGAATGAGCAGTTCTTC. Protein product: CASSVGQGGNEQFF.

This chain joins TRBV28 and TRBJ1-5; 8 nucleotides match TRBD1. Germline V gives CDR1 MDHEN, CDR2 SYDVKM. Trimming took 6 bases from V and 4 from J; bases not matched to a gene: 8. The CDR3 contains 15 residues. CDR3 in amino acids: CASSTNRGGNQPQHF. The CDR3 region has the DNA TGTGCCAGCAGCACTAACAGGGGGGGGAATCAGCCCCAGCATTTT.

V is TRBV27 and J is TRBJ2-3, with 7 bases lining up with TRBD2. The CDR3 runs to 17 residues. V was clipped by 5 bases and J by 10 bases; unmatched bases: 21. CDR1 and CDR2 from the germline V gene are MNHEY and SMNVEV (reference sequence). The CDR3 DNA sequence: TGTGCCAGCAGTCCTGGCCATGGGGGGGGATACCCGAATGCGCAGTATTTT. Its protein is CASSPGHGGGYPNAQYF.

The chain is built from TRBV5-4 and TRBJ2-2; D may correspond to TRBD1 or TRBD2 (6 bases each). Per germline, CDR1 SGHNT and CDR2 YYREEE (reference sequence). The CDR3 extends over 16 amino acids. Trimming took off 2 bases at V and 5 bases at J, with 16 bases between the two ends. CDR3 sequence (DNA): TGTGCCAGCAGCTTAGGGGGGAGCGTAATAACCGGGGAGCTGTTTTTT. It encodes CASSLGGSVITGELFF.

V and J are TRBV10-1 and TRBJ1-3; TRBD1 might be the D (6 bases). The CDR3 has 14 residues. Germline assignment: CDR1 WNHNN and CDR2 SYGVQD (reference sequence). V was clipped by 9 bases and J by 0 bases, with 12 bases between them. The CDR3 loop reads CASRADSSGNTIYF. The CDR3 DNA reads as TGCGCCAGTCGGGCGGACAGCTCTGGAAACACCATATATTTT.

The genes are TRBV2 and TRBJ1-2; 8 bases match TRBD1. Germline V gene lookup returns CDR1 SNHLY and CDR2 FYNNEI. Trimming took 3 bases from V and 8 from J; bases not matched to a gene: 14. The CDR3 has 16 residues. In DNA form, the CDR3 reads TGTGCCAGCAGTGACTCCACGCCAGGGGGCGCAGGGGGCTACACCTTC. It is translated as CASSDSTPGGAGGYTF.

V gene TRBV5-4 combines with J gene TRBJ2-3, with D possibly TRBD2 on 6 matching bases. Trimming left V 6 bases short and J 0 bases short, with 17 bases between. The CDR3 sequence is 16 residues long. Looked up from germline, CDR1 is SGHNT and CDR2 is YYREEE (reference sequence). The CDR3 sequence: CASTQGGRVSTDTQYF. The CDR3 region has the DNA TGTGCCAGCACCCAGGGAGGTAGGGTGAGCACAGATACGCAGTATTTT.

The rearrangement links TRBV21-1 to TRBJ1-1; the table gives TRBD1 as D, unverified against the DNA. TRBV21-1 is a pseudogene. CDR3 length equals 12 residues. Here the CDR3 DNA reads TGTGCCAGCAGCCCACGGACAGGGCCCCCTTTCTTT. As protein: CASSPRTGPPFF.

This chain uses TRBV6-5 with TRBJ2-3, with D unresolved. The CDR3 length is 11 residues. Germline V gene lookup returns CDR1 MNHEY and CDR2 SVGAGI. Trimming removed 6 bases at V and 3 bases at J, with 4 bases between. CDR3 bases: TGTGCCAGCAGACAAACAGATACGCAGTATTTT. This encodes CASRQTDTQYF.

The V gene is TRBV18, the J gene TRBJ2-5; no definite D call. Deletions cut 6 bases from V and 5 bases from J, with 16 bases between. The CDR3 sequence is 14 residues long. Germline V gene sequence: CDR1 KGHSH, CDR2 LQKENI. Here the CDR3 reads CASSPIGSAETQYF. CDR3 DNA sequence: TGTGCCAGCTCCCCAATAGGGTCAGCGGAGACCCAGTACTTC.

The chain has TRBV7-9 and TRBJ1-4, with D hard to call. The ends were cut back, 5 bases at V and 0 bases at J, with 13 bases in the middle. There are 16 residues in the CDR3. Per the germline V gene, CDR1 is SEHNR and CDR2 is FQNEAQ (reference sequence). The CDR3 DNA reads TGTGCCAGCAGCGTGGCTCCCCGGACAACTAATGAAAAACTGTTTTTT. It specifies CASSVAPRTTNEKLFF.

This chain joins TRBV19 and TRBJ2-3; 9 bases align to TRBD2. V trimming: 3 bases; J trimming: 5 bases; junction bases outside the gene matches: 0. The germline V gene has CDR1 LNHDA and CDR2 SQIVND (reference sequence). The CDR3 contains 13 residues. CDR3 loop: CASSMTSGDTQYF. In nucleotides, the CDR3 is TGTGCCAGTAGTATGACTAGCGGAGATACGCAGTATTTT. Filled out from reference TRBV19 and TRBJ2-3, the complete variable domain reads DGGITQSPKYLFRKEGQNVTLSCEQNLNHDAMYWYRQDPGQGLRLIYYSQIVNDFQKGDIAEGYSVSREKKESFPLTVTSAQKNPTAFYLCASSMTSGDTQYFGPGTRLTVL.

This clone was seen a single time. The chain employs TRBV5-8 and TRBJ2-2; D possibly corresponds to TRBD1 (6 bases). The V and J ends lost 4 bases and 6 bases respectively, with 16 bases between them. This CDR3 region has 15 residues. The germline gives CDR1 SGHTS, CDR2 YDEGEE. CDR3 in amino acids: CASSQGTGWSGELFF. The CDR3 DNA is TGTGCCAGCAGCCAGGGAACAGGGTGGTCCGGGGAGCTGTTTTTT.

With respect to this clone: The sample has other DNA sequences that encode this CDR3 too. The gene calls are TRBV9 and TRBJ2-1, with D possibly TRBD2 on 6 matching bases. Germline V gives CDR1 SGDLS, CDR2 YYNGEE. With 3 bases removed from V and 0 bases from J, the gap between germline ends came to 10 bases. This CDR3 has 15 residues. This chain's CDR3 is CASSAGGNSYNEQFF. The CDR3 nucleotides are TGTGCCAGCAGCGCAGGCGGGAACTCCTACAATGAGCAGTTCTTC.

This sequence joins TRBV18 and TRBJ1-1; no definite D call. The germline gives CDR1 KGHSH, CDR2 LQKENI. V lost 4 bases and J 1 base, leaving 7 bases between the germline ends. This CDR3 has 13 amino acids. DNA of the CDR3: TGTGCCAGCTCACTGCAGTCGAACACTGAAGCTTTCTTT. Encoded protein: CASSLQSNTEAFF.

The CDR3 nucleotides are TGTGCCAGCAGTGAATCAGGGGCGTTGAACACTGAAGCTTTCTTT. The encoded protein is CASSESGALNTEAFF. The chain links TRBV6-1 to TRBJ1-1; tentative D call: TRBD1 (6 bases). The CDR3 length is 15 residues. Trimming removed 2 bases at V and 0 bases at J, with 10 bases between. Per germline, CDR1 MNHNS and CDR2 SASEGT.

The genes are TRBV19 and TRBJ2-3, with D possibly called TRBD1 or TRBD2 (6 bases each). The V gene's germline CDR1 is LNHDA and CDR2 SQIVND (reference sequence). CDR3 length: 15 amino acids. V lost 4 bases and J 5 bases, leaving 16 bases between the germline ends. CDR3 coding DNA: TGTGCCAGTAGTAAAGGGGGGCTATTGGTAGATACGCAGTATTTT. It encodes CASSKGGLLVDTQYF.

This clone has a handful of counts. The chain uses TRBV7-6 and TRBJ1-6, with D possibly being TRBD1 (5 bases). Germline V gives CDR1 SGHVS, CDR2 FNYEAQ. V dropped 0 bases and J dropped 9 bases, with 12 bases sitting between them. The CDR3 has 15 amino acids. DNA of the CDR3: TGTGCCAGCAGCTTAGCTGGGGGGGTAGGTTCACCCCTCCACTTT. It codes for CASSLAGGVGSPLHF.

The chain uses TRBV7-2 and TRBJ2-7, with D maybe TRBD2 (6 bases). CDR1 is SGHTA and CDR2 is FQGNSA in the germline V gene. The V gene lost 1 base and the J gene lost 6 bases, with 16 bases spanning the gap. The CDR3 contains 15 residues. CDR3: CASSLGTGSWGEQYF. CDR3 sequence (DNA): TGTGCCAGCAGCTTAGGAACCGGGAGCTGGGGCGAGCAGTACTTC.